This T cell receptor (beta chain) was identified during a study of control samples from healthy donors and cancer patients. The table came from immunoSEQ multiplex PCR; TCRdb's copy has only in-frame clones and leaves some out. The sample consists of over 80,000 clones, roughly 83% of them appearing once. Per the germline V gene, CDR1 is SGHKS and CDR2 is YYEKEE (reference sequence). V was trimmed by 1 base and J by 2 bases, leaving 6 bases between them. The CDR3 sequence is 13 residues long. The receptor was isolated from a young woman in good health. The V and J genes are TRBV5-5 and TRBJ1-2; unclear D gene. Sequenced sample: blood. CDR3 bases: TGTGCCAGCAGCTTGATTCCCAACTATGGCTACACCTTC. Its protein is CASSLIPNYGYTF. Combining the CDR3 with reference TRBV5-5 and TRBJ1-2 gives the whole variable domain DAGVTQSPTHLIKTRGQQVTLRCSPISGHKSVSWYQQVLGQGPQFIFQYYEKEERGRGNFPDRFSARQFPNYSSELNVNALLLGDSALYLCASSLIPNYGYTFGSGTRLTVV.